The 5 T cell receptor beta chains below were found in one sample sequenced in a study of PD-1 blockade in classical Hodgkin lymphoma. The method was immunoSEQ multiplex PCR; TCRdb's version includes in-frame clones alone and lacks a portion of them. This repertoire shows about 58,000 clones, around 89% found once; its top ten account for under 6%. Each patient relapsed following autologous stem cell transplantation, and prior brentuximab vedotin exposure differed. The sequenced sample was peripheral blood mononuclear cells (PBMCs), obtained before the second cycle of nivolumab. The receptors here all came from a human donor with classical Hodgkin lymphoma.

The chain has TRBV2 and TRBJ2-7; possibly TRBD2 for D (6 bases). The germline gives CDR1 SNHLY, CDR2 FYNNEI. Trimming cost V 5 bases and J 2 bases, with 13 bases left between them. The CDR3 runs 14 residues. The CDR3 region is CASSWDFRTYEQYF. The CDR3 nucleotides read TGTGCCAGCAGTTGGGACTTTCGGACCTACGAGCAGTACTTC.

As for this clone: This sample also contains other DNA sequences that code for the same CDR3. V and J are TRBV5-1 and TRBJ2-5; D not resolved. The V gene lost 5 bases and the J gene lost 2 bases, with 10 bases spanning the gap. CDR1 and CDR2 (germline): SGHRS, YFSETQ. CDR3 length: 13 residues. This CDR3 is CASSLASQETQYF. As DNA, the CDR3 is TGCGCCAGCAGTCTTGCGTCTCAAGAGACCCAGTACTTC.

This chain connects TRBV6-5 to TRBJ1-1; D unresolved. CDR3 size: 15 residues. The V end was cut by 5 bases, the J end by 1 base, with 14 bases between. CDR1 and CDR2 from the germline V gene are MNHEY and SVGAGI. The CDR3 sequence is CASSNQDLGNTEAFF. CDR3 nucleotides: TGTGCCAGCAGTAATCAAGACCTAGGGAACACTGAAGCTTTCTTT.

This clone appeared a few times. A junction end diverges from the germline sequence, so it may reflect a read error. The gene calls are TRBV11-2 and TRBJ1-1, with 8 bases lining up with TRBD1. Per germline, CDR1 SGHAT and CDR2 FQNNGV. The CDR3 spans 14 residues. CDR3: CASSGTGGNAEAFF. The DNA of the CDR3 is TGTGCCAGCAGCGGTACAGGGGGGAACGCTGAAGCTTTCTTT.

This clone was found a few times. The chain joins TRBV6-5 to TRBJ1-2, with D maybe TRBD1 (5 bases). Trimming removed 11 bases from V and 7 bases from J, with 14 bases in between. Germline CDR1 and CDR2: MNHEY and SVGAGI. The CDR3 covers 11 residues. The CDR3 DNA sequence: TGTGCCTCGGCCGGGACTCTTGGCTACACCTTC. Its translation is CASAGTLGYTF.